The clone carrying this TCR beta chain was seen more than once but under ten times. As yet, its antigen is unknown. TCRdb recomputed calls from the 5' RACE reads with MiXCR, one row per CDR3 protein. The sample lists roughly 400,000 distinct CDR3 sequences; around 22% were seen once. The CDR3 loop spans 13 amino acids. The entry originates in a study of CD8 T cells in ankylosing spondylitis. Findings and limits, study-wide: Within peripheral blood, clones linked to disease were CD8+ and relatively rare. Significantly higher representation of disease-linked clones was reported for matched ankylosing spondylitis synovial fluid. One TCR beta motif, made up of 7 or 8 highly homologous variants, appeared characteristic of ankylosing spondylitis blood. Reports of some motif variants in reactive arthritis synovial fluid and blood predate this one.

This clonotype was obtained from a male donor with ankylosing spondylitis. The chain combines TRBV21-1 with TRBJ1-1; whether TRBD1, the table's D call, matches the DNA was not checked. TRBV21-1 is marked as a pseudogene. The specimen sequenced was blood, either unsorted or a sorted T cell fraction (not recorded which). CDR3 sequence reads: CASSKPPNTEAFF. The CDR3 DNA is TGTGCCAGCAGCAAACCCCCCAACACTGAAGCTTTCTTT.